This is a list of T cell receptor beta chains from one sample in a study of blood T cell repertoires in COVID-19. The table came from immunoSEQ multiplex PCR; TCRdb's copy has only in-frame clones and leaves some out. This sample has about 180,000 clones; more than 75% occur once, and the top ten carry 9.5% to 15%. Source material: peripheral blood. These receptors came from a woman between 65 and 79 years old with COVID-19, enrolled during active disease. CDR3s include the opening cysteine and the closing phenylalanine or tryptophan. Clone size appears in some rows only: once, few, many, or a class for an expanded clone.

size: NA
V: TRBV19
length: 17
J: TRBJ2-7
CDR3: CASSIKGTSSGGHEQYF

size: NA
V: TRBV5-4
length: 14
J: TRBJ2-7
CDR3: CASSLGQGGDEQYF

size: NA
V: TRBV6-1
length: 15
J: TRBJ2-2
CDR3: CASNGAGGEAGELFF

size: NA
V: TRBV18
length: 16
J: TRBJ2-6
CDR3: CASSQETGSGANVLTF

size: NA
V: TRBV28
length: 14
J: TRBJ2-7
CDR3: CASSLLPRAHEQYF

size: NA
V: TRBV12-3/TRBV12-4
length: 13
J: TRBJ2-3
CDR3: CASRGGTADTQYF

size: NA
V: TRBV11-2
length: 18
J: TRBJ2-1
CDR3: CASSLVRRLAGPSREQFF

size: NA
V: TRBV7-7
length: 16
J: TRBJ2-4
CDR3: CASSFGQPGAKNIQYF

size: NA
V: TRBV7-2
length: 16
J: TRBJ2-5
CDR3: CASSVRAQGLGETQYF

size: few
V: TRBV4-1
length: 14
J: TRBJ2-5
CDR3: CASSPRDSSETQYF

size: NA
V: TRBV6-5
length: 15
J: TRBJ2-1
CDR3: CASSYILGGINEQFF

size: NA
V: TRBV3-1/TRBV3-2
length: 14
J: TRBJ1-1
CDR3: CASSQDIINTEAFF

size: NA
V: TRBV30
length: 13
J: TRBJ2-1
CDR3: CAWGGSSYNEQFF

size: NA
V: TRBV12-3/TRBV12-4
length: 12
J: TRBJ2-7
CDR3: CASSPGTYEQYF

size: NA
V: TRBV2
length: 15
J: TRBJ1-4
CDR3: CASSEQGTTNEKLFF

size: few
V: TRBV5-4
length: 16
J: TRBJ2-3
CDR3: CASSSTGRQGTDTQYF

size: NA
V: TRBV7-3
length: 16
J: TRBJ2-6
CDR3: CASSQGVGYGANVLTF

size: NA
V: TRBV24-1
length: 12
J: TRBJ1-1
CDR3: CATRSQGTEAFF

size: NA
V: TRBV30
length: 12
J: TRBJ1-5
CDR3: CAWGDRGEPQHF

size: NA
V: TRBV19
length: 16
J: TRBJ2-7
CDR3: CASTPTPAEPPAEQYF

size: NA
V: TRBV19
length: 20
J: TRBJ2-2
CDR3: CASSTNYPDRGQGYTGELFF

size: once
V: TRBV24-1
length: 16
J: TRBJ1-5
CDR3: CATSDRRTGSNQPQHF

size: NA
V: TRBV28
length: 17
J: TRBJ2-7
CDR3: CASSPFGTSGTTYEQYF

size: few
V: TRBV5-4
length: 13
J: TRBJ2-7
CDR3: CASSLAGRHEQYF

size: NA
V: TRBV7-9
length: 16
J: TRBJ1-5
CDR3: CASSLLGASTDQPQHF

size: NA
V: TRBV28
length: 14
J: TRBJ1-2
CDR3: CASMFRRQGDGYTF

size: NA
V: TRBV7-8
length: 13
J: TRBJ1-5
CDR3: CASSPGVDQPQHF

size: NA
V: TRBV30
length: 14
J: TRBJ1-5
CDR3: CAWSRGNGNQPQHF

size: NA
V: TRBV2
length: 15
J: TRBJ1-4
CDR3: CASSPSTGGREKLFF

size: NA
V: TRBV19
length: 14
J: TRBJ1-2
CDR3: CASSQGGLTYGYTF

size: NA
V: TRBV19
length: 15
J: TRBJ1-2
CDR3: CASRLIPGQGYGYTF

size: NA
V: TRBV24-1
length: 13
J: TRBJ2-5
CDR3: CATGTSGRATQYF

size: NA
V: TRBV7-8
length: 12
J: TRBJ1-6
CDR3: CASRPTGSPLHF

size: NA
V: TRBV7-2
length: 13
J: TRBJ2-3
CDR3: CASSWRGTDTQYF

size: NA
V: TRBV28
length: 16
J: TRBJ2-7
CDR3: CASSPMGPAAEGEQYF

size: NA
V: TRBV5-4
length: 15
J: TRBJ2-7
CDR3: CASSQGLALPYEQYF

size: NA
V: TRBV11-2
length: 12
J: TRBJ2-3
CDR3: CASSSLTDTQYF

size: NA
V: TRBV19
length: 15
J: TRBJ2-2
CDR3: CASSIEAIYTGELFF

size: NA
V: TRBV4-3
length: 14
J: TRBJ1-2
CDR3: CASSQDLSNYGYTF

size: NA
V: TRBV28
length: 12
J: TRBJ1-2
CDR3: CASSSTDYGYTF

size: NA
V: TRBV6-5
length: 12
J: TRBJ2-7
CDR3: CASSTVGYEQYF

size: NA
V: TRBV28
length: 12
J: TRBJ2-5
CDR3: CASSRDQETQYF

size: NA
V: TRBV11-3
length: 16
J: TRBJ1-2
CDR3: CASSLNSRAANYGYTF

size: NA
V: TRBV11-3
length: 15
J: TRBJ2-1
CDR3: CASSSGTTTNNEQFF

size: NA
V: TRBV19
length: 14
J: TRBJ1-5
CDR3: CASSRGQLNQPQHF

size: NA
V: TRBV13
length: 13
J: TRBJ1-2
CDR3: CASSLRQGYGYTF

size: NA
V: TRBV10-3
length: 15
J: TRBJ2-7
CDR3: CAISAPGTSGYEQYF

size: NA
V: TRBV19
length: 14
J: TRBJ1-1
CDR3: CASTPVSGESEAFF